This TCR beta chain was recovered during a study of T cells after yellow fever vaccination. Looking at the study overall: Low-cell-number fractions underwent preparation using SMART-Seq v4 Ultra Low Input.

Germline V gene sequence: CDR1 SGHRS, CDR2 YFSETQ. The V and J ends lost 3 bases and 7 bases, in that order; junction bases with no gene match: 13. The CDR3 has 17 amino acids. About this clonotype itself: The antigen is unknown.

Study-level findings and limits: By day 5 rather than day 15, the secondary response had peaked, though it was weaker.

The 5'RACE template-switching step produced TCR cDNA and added a universal primer site and UMIs. TCRdb redid the calling of the 5' RACE reads with MiXCR, one entry per CDR3 protein. This table has under 600,000 distinct CDR3 sequences, approximately 15% appearing once. V usage is TRBV5-1 and J usage is TRBJ2-1; 10 bases map to TRBD1. Sequences were derived from PBMCs, sampled on the day of the yellow fever booster vaccination. The TCR sequence derives from a man younger than 45 who received the YFV17D yellow fever vaccine. CDR3 region: CASSYVPGTGVGNEQFF. Written as DNA, the CDR3 is TGCGCCAGCAGCTATGTACCAGGGACAGGGGTCGGTAATGAGCAGTTCTTC.